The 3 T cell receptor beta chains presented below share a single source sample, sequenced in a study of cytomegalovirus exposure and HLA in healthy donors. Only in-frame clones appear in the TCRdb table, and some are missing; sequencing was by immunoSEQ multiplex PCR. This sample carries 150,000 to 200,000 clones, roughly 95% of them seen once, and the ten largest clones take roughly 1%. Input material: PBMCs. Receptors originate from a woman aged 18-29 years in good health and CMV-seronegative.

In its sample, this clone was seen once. Written as DNA, the CDR3 is TGTGCCAGCAGTTGGGGACAGGGGAACTATGGCTACACCTTC. This sequence encodes CASSWGQGNYGYTF. The V and J genes are TRBV6-5 and TRBJ1-2; 10 positions agree with TRBD1. The germline CDR1 and CDR2 sequences are MNHEY and SVGAGI. With V trimmed by 4 bases and J by 2 bases, 1 base remained unmatched. The length of the CDR3 is 14 residues.

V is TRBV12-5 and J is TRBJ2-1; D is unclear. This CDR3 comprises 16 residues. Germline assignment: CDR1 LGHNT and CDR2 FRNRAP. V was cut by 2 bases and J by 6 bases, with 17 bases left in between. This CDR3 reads CASGLNPSSGTNEQFF. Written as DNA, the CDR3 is TGTGCTAGTGGTTTGAACCCCTCTTCGGGTACCAATGAGCAGTTCTTC.

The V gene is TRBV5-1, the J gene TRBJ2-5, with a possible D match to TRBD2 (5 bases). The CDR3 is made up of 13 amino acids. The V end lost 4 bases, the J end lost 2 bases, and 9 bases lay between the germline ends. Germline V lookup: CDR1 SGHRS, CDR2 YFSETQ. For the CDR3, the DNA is TGCGCCAGCAGCACGGGGATTCAAGAGACCCAGTACTTC. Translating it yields CASSTGIQETQYF.